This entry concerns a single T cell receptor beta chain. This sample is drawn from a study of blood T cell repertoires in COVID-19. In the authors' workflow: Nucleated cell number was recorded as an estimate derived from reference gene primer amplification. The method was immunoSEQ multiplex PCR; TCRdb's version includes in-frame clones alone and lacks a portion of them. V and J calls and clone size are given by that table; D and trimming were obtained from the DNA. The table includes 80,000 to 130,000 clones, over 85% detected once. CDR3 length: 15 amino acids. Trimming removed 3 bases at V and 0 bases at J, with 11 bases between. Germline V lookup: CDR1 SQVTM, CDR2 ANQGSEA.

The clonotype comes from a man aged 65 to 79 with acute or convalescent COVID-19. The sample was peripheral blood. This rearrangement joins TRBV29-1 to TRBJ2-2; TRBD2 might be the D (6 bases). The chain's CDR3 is CSVERGTANTGELFF. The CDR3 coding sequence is TGCAGCGTTGAGCGGGGCACCGCGAACACCGGGGAGCTGTTTTTT.